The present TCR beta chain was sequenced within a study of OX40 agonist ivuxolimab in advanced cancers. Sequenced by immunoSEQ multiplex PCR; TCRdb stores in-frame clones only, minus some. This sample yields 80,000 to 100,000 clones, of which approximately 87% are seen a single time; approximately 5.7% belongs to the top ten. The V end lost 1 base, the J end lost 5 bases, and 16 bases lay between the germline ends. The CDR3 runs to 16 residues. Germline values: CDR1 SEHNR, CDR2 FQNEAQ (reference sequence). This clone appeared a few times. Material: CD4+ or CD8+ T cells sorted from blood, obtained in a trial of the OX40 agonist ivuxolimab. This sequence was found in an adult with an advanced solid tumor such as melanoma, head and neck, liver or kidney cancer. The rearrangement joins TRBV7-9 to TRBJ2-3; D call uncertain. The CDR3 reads CASSLVISTEKDTQYF. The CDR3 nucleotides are TGTGCCAGCAGCTTAGTAATCTCCACAGAAAAAGATACGCAGTATTTT.